The 24 T cell receptor beta chains below were found in one sample sequenced in a study of early T cells in non-severe SARS-CoV-2 infection. TCRdb re-derived calls from the 5' RACE reads in MiXCR, one entry per CDR3 protein. The data hold some 40,000 distinct CDR3 sequences, with 5% to 6% observed a single time. Sequenced material: whole blood. Receptors were obtained from an adult who was a healthcare worker with PCR-confirmed SARS-CoV-2 infection or an uninfected control (not recorded which).

This clonotype was observed at least ten times. This chain connects TRBV4-2 to TRBJ2-7; TRBD2 agrees at 15 bases. The CDR3 extends over 18 amino acids. V shed 4 bases, J shed 2 bases, and the junction held 9 bases outside the gene matches. The germline CDR1 and CDR2 sequences are LGHNA and YNFKEQ. CDR3 region: CASSLRTSGGATTYEQYF. The DNA for the CDR3 is TGTGCCAGCAGCCTCCGGACTAGCGGGGGGGCTACGACCTACGAGCAGTACTTC.

This clonotype was recorded many times. This chain joins TRBV7-8 and TRBJ1-1; the match to TRBD1 covers 8 bases. The CDR3 runs 16 residues. V shed 5 bases and J 0 bases; nucleotides not matched to a gene: 8. The germline V gene encodes CDR1 SGHVS and CDR2 FQNEAQ. The DNA of the CDR3 is TGTGCCAGCAGCACTGGACAGGGCTCCATGAACACTGAAGCTTTCTTT. Translated: CASSTGQGSMNTEAFF.

This chain joins TRBV7-3 and TRBJ2-1, with 9 bases lining up with TRBD2. The CDR3 consists of 15 residues. CDR1 and CDR2 (germline): SGHTA, FQGTGA. With V trimmed by 5 bases and J by 3 bases, 5 bases remained unmatched. CDR3 region: CASSPRLADYNEQFF. The CDR3 coding sequence is TGTGCCAGCAGCCCTCGACTAGCGGACTACAATGAGCAGTTCTTC.

This clonotype was counted ten times or more. The V and J genes are TRBV27 and TRBJ2-7; 8 bases align to TRBD2. V gave up 7 bases and J gave up 0 bases; unmatched junction bases: 11. The CDR3 contains 16 residues. Germline V CDR1 and CDR2: MNHEY, SMNVEV (reference sequence). For the CDR3, the DNA is TGTGCCAGCAACCCTAGTGGGCGGGGGGACTCCTACGAGCAGTACTTC. Translating gives CASNPSGRGDSYEQYF.

Ten or more counts support this clonotype. The chain uses TRBV7-2 and TRBJ2-4; a weak D match, TRBD2 (7 bases). The length of the CDR3 is 13 residues. V was clipped by 6 bases and J by 10 bases, with 16 bases between them. CDR1 is SGHTA, CDR2 FQGNSA, per germline. CDR3 region: CASSWGGRGIQYF. In nucleotides, the CDR3 is TGTGCCAGCAGTTGGGGGGGCCGTGGGATTCAGTACTTC. The full variable domain, rest sourced from reference TRBV7-2 and TRBJ2-4, is GAGVSQSPSNKVTEKGKDVELRCDPISGHTALYWYRQSLGQGLEFLIYFQGNSAPDKSGLPSDRFSAERTGGSVSTLTIQRTQQEDSAVYLCASSWGGRGIQYFGAGTRLSVL.

This clonotype was counted only a few times. CDR3 sequence reads: CASSSPGASIYEQYF. In nucleotides, the CDR3 is TGTGCCAGCAGTTCGCCTGGGGCTAGTATCTACGAGCAGTACTTC. The V call is TRBV28, the J call TRBJ2-7, with D perhaps matching TRBD1 (5 bases). This CDR3 has 15 amino acids. Germline CDR1 is MDHEN and CDR2 is SYDVKM. V gave up 4 bases and J gave up 3 bases, with 16 bases separating them.

This clonotype occurred many times. The chain is built from TRBV2 and TRBJ2-5, with D tentatively TRBD2 (7 bases). The germline CDR1 and CDR2 sequences are SNHLY and FYNNEI. The CDR3 extends over 13 amino acids. V gave up 7 bases and J gave up 5 bases, with 14 bases separating them. CDR3 coding DNA: TGTGCCAGCACTCCGGGGGGCGTGGAGACCCAGTACTTC. It encodes CASTPGGVETQYF. Together with reference TRBV2 and TRBJ2-5, the CDR3 gives the full variable domain: EPEVTQTPSHQVTQMGQEVILRCVPISNHLYFYWYRQILGQKVEFLVSFYNNEISEKSEIFDDQFSVERPDGSNFTLKIRSTKLEDSAMYFCASTPGGVETQYFGPGTRLLVL.

This clonotype occurred many times. V usage is TRBV4-2 and J usage is TRBJ2-6; no clear D. CDR1 is LGHNA and CDR2 is YNFKEQ in the germline V gene. The CDR3 length is 17 residues. The ends were cut back, 1 base at V and 0 bases at J, with 10 bases in the middle. The CDR3 DNA follows: TGTGCCAGCAGCCAAGGCAAAGGCATCTCTGGGGCCAACGTCCTGACTTTC. Protein: CASSQGKGISGANVLTF.

This clonotype has only a few counts. V and J are TRBV20-1 and TRBJ2-1, with 16 bases fitting TRBD2. This CDR3 contains 20 residues. Per the germline V gene, CDR1 is DFQATT and CDR2 is SNEGSKA (reference sequence). V gave up 4 bases and J gave up 1 base; unmatched junction bases: 13. The CDR3 protein is CSATPPPGLAGGLSYNEQFF. CDR3 nucleotide sequence: TGCAGTGCTACGCCTCCCCCGGGACTAGCGGGAGGGTTGTCCTACAATGAGCAGTTCTTC.

In this sample, this clonotype turned up many times. This rearrangement joins TRBV6-2 or TRBV6-3 to TRBJ2-7; TRBD1 agrees at 8 bases. V trimming: 7 bases; J trimming: 0 bases; junction bases outside the gene matches: 5. The length of the CDR3 is 14 residues. Germline CDR1 MNHEY, CDR2 SVGEGT. The CDR3 coding sequence is TGTGCCAGCACCAGGACAGGGACCTCCTACGAGCAGTACTTC. Protein product: CASTRTGTSYEQYF.

This clonotype has ten or more counts. This rearrangement joins TRBV20-1 to TRBJ2-1; 8 bases fit TRBD2. The V segment lost 5 bases and the J segment 4 bases; nucleotides outside the gene matches: 10. The CDR3 covers 15 residues. Looked up from germline, CDR1 is DFQATT and CDR2 is SNEGSKA (reference sequence). The CDR3 bases are TGCAGTGCTCCCGCGGGGGGCGGGGTGTACAATGAGCAGTTCTTC. Its translation: CSAPAGGGVYNEQFF.

The chain uses TRBV18 and TRBJ2-1; no reliable D call. The germline gives CDR1 KGHSH, CDR2 LQKENI. CDR3 length: 14 residues. The germline V and J ends were trimmed by 0 bases and 4 bases, with 7 bases remaining between them. The CDR3, as DNA: TGTGCCAGCTCACCACCGGACGGGTACAATGAGCAGTTCTTC. Amino acids: CASSPPDGYNEQFF.

This clonotype was recorded at least ten times. V is TRBV6-2 or TRBV6-3 and J is TRBJ2-6, with D unclear. Germline values: CDR1 MNHEY, CDR2 SVGEGT. The CDR3 extends over 13 amino acids. The V gene lost 8 bases and the J gene lost 1 base, with 6 bases spanning the gap. CDR3 nucleotide sequence: TGTGCCAGCGTCCCTTCTGGGGCCAACGTCCTGACTTTC. This codes for CASVPSGANVLTF.

This clonotype has at least ten counts. The chain employs TRBV7-2 and TRBJ2-5; TRBD2 aligns across 9 bases. With 1 base clipped from V and 4 bases from J, the junction kept 7 bases outside the gene matches. CDR1 is SGHTA, CDR2 FQGNSA, per germline. The CDR3 runs to 16 residues. The CDR3 region is CASSLERLAGRETQYF. In DNA, the CDR3 is TGTGCCAGCAGCTTAGAGAGGCTAGCGGGGAGAGAGACCCAGTACTTC.

There are many counts of this clonotype. The chain links TRBV27 to TRBJ1-1; the D is unclear. The V end lost 5 bases, the J end lost 3 bases, and 10 bases lay between the germline ends. In germline, CDR1 is MNHEY, CDR2 SMNVEV (reference sequence). This CDR3 is built from 13 residues. The CDR3 sequence is CASSPEGYTEAFF. The CDR3 DNA is TGTGCCAGCAGTCCCGAAGGGTACACTGAAGCTTTCTTT.

This clonotype has ten or more counts. The chain has TRBV30 and TRBJ2-2; the D gene could be TRBD1 or TRBD2 (6 bases each). V dropped 0 bases and J dropped 9 bases, with 14 bases sitting between them. The CDR3 covers 14 residues. The germline V gene has CDR1 GTSNPN and CDR2 SVGIG (reference sequence). CDR3 nucleotide sequence: TGTGCCTGGAGTGTACGGGGGCGCCCCCGGGAGCTGTTTTTT. It encodes CAWSVRGRPRELFF.

There are many counts of this clonotype. The chain couples TRBV7-2 to TRBJ2-1, with 9 positions matching TRBD2. Germline assignment: CDR1 SGHTA and CDR2 FQGNSA. The CDR3 is 15 amino acids. V trimming: 5 bases; J trimming: 5 bases; junction bases outside the gene matches: 7. The CDR3 sequence is CASSQWASGDNEQFF. The DNA of the CDR3 is TGTGCCAGCAGCCAGTGGGCTAGCGGGGACAATGAGCAGTTCTTC.

This clonotype was recorded many times. The CDR3 loop reads CATSDGPHNEQFF. The CDR3 coding sequence is TGTGCCACCAGTGACGGGCCCCACAATGAGCAGTTCTTC. The chain is built from TRBV24-1 and TRBJ2-1; D ambiguous. V gave up 4 bases and J gave up 5 bases, with 8 bases separating them. Germline V gene data show CDR1 as KGHDR and CDR2 as SFDVKD. This CDR3 region has 13 residues.

This clonotype has ten or more counts. This sequence joins TRBV3-1 and TRBJ1-2; D gene uncertain. CDR3 length equals 13 residues. The germline V and J ends were trimmed by 1 base and 2 bases, with 5 bases remaining between them. Germline CDR1 is LGHDT and CDR2 is YNNKEL (reference sequence). The CDR3 bases are TGTGCCAGCAGCCAAGCACCCAACTATGGCTACACCTTC. Amino acids: CASSQAPNYGYTF. The variable domain in full, with the rest retrieved from reference TRBV3-1 and TRBJ1-2, is DTAVSQTPKYLVTQMGNDKSIKCEQNLGHDTMYWYKQDSKKFLKIMFSYNNKELIINETVPNRFSPKSPDKAHLNLHINSLELGDSAVYFCASSQAPNYGYTFGSGTRLTVV.

This clonotype has at least ten counts. The CDR3 DNA follows: TGTGCCAGCAGTACCTTTGAAGGGGGCCGAGGTACTGAAGCTTTCTTT. Protein sequence: CASSTFEGGRGTEAFF. The chain couples TRBV2 to TRBJ1-1; TRBD1 matches 7 bases. J was trimmed by 5 bases and V by 5 bases; bases with no gene match: 14. The CDR3 has 16 amino acids. CDR1 is SNHLY, CDR2 FYNNEI, per germline.

This clonotype was seen ten or more times. The chain is built from TRBV27 and TRBJ2-1, with a tentative D call TRBD2 (6 bases). This CDR3 contains 17 residues. Germline V gene lookup returns CDR1 MNHEY and CDR2 SMNVEV (reference sequence). Trimming cost V 5 bases and J 2 bases, with 19 bases left between them. DNA of the CDR3: TGTGCCAGCAGTAAACGACTAGGGAGACAAGCCTACAATGAGCAGTTCTTC. Translation: CASSKRLGRQAYNEQFF.

This clonotype was counted many times. The gene calls are TRBV2 and TRBJ2-7, with D perhaps TRBD2 (6 bases). V was clipped by 0 bases and J by 0 bases, with 21 bases between them. The CDR3 length is 19 residues. Germline-derived CDR1 and CDR2 are SNHLY and FYNNEI. This CDR3 reads CASSEAKGFGGASSYEQYF. CDR3 DNA sequence: TGTGCCAGCAGTGAAGCTAAGGGTTTTGGAGGGGCAAGCTCCTACGAGCAGTACTTC.

This clonotype was seen ten or more times. V and J are TRBV30 and TRBJ2-4, with 12 nucleotides matching TRBD2. Germline V lookup: CDR1 GTSNPN, CDR2 SVGIG (reference sequence). The length of the CDR3 is 13 residues. V shed 7 bases and J 7 bases; nucleotides not matched to a gene: 5. The CDR3 bases are TGTGCCTCGACTAGCGGGAGTGGGAACATTCAGTACTTC. It encodes CASTSGSGNIQYF.

This clonotype showed up many times. The CDR3 reads CSAFTSGGSYEQYF. The CDR3 DNA follows: TGCAGTGCTTTTACTAGCGGGGGGTCCTACGAGCAGTACTTC. This rearrangement joins TRBV20-1 to TRBJ2-7; 12 bases fit TRBD2. With 5 bases clipped from V and 1 base from J, the junction kept 3 bases outside the gene matches. The CDR3 totals 14 residues. The germline gives CDR1 DFQATT, CDR2 SNEGSKA (reference sequence).